Presented here are 31 T cell receptor beta chains from one specimen sequenced in a study of T cell responses to AZD1222 COVID-19 vaccine. TCRdb's copy holds only in-frame clones and misses some; the assay was immunoSEQ multiplex PCR. The repertoire includes over 110,000 clones, about 92% of them detected once, and 4% to 5.5% sits in the top ten. Source: peripheral blood, taken on day 0 of AZD1222 vaccination. These TCRs come from an adult in good health.

In its sample, this clone was seen a few times. The chain has TRBV9 and TRBJ1-6, with unresolved D. V lost 0 bases and J 14 bases, leaving 12 bases between the germline ends. Germline CDR1 and CDR2: SGDLS and YYNGEE. The CDR3 is 13 residues long. CDR3 in DNA: TGTGCCAGCAGCGTAGATTGGCAGTCCACCCTCCACTTT. It codes for CASSVDWQSTLHF.

V usage is TRBV3-1 (or the pseudogene TRBV3-2) and J usage is TRBJ1-2; weak D call: TRBD1 (6 bases). The CDR3 totals 14 residues. Germline CDR1 LGHDT, CDR2 YNNKEL (reference sequence). V dropped 0 bases and J dropped 7 bases, with 12 bases sitting between them. CDR3: CASSQEQGRGGYTF. The CDR3 nucleotides read TGTGCCAGCAGCCAAGAGCAGGGGAGGGGTGGCTACACCTTC.

The chain joins TRBV4-2 to TRBJ1-3; D remains ambiguous. V lost 6 bases and J lost 6, with 12 bases in between. The CDR3 spans 13 residues. Germline V gene lookup returns CDR1 LGHNA and CDR2 YNFKEQ. Here the CDR3 DNA reads TGTGCCAGCAGTCCCCCGACGGAAAACACCATATATTTT. Protein sequence: CASSPPTENTIYF.

The chain links TRBV11-2 to TRBJ1-2; 7 bases are a match to TRBD1. Germline trimming cut 3 bases from V and 4 bases from J; bases unmatched to any gene: 5. Germline assignment: CDR1 SGHAT and CDR2 FQNNGV. This CDR3 spans 14 amino acids. The CDR3 nucleotides read TGTGCCAGCAGCTTTGGCAGGGGGACCTATGGCTACACCTTC. This sequence encodes CASSFGRGTYGYTF.

The chain's CDR3 is CASSQAASDLGETQYF. CDR3 in DNA: TGCGCCAGCAGCCAAGCTGCTAGCGACTTAGGGGAGACCCAGTACTTC. The J gene is TRBJ2-5, the V gene TRBV4-3, with D perhaps matching TRBD2 (6 bases). Germline-derived CDR1 and CDR2 are LGHNA and YSLEER. This CDR3 region has 16 residues. V was cut by 1 base and J by 5 bases, with 17 bases left in between.

This clone has just one count. V usage is TRBV6-5 and J usage is TRBJ1-1, with D unresolved. The CDR3 extends over 14 amino acids. Germline assignment: CDR1 MNHEY and CDR2 SVGAGI. V lost 2 bases, J lost 1 base, and 8 bases lay in between. CDR3 sequence: CASSYADKNTEAFF. The CDR3 DNA is TGTGCCAGCAGTTACGCCGACAAGAACACTGAAGCTTTCTTT.

This chain joins TRBV11-2 and TRBJ2-3; 9 bases line up with TRBD2. V lost 5 bases, J lost 6 bases, and 6 bases stayed unmatched. The CDR3 consists of 14 residues. Looked up from germline, CDR1 is SGHAT and CDR2 is FQNNGV. The CDR3 region is CASSSAGGPDTQYF. Here the CDR3 DNA reads TGTGCCAGCAGCAGCGCGGGGGGGCCGGATACGCAGTATTTT.

This clone has just a few counts. The CDR3 DNA sequence: TGTGCCAGCAACTTAGACGGGGAGCTGTTTTTT. Its protein product is CASNLDGELFF. The chain recombines TRBV28 with TRBJ2-2; D is unclear. Germline lookup yields CDR1 MDHEN and CDR2 SYDVKM. V was clipped by 7 bases and J by 7 bases, with 7 bases between them. The CDR3 length is 11 residues.

The chain joins TRBV12-3 or TRBV12-4 to TRBJ1-3; weak D call: TRBD1 (6 bases). Trimming left V 5 bases short and J 9 bases short, with 14 bases between. The CDR3 runs 13 residues. In DNA form, the CDR3 reads TGTGCCAGCAGTAGAGGGGGTGACAGCACCATATATTTT. It specifies CASSRGGDSTIYF.

The chain combines TRBV5-1 with TRBJ2-7; 8 nucleotides line up with TRBD1. The length of the CDR3 is 14 residues. J lost 3 bases, V lost 4 bases, and 6 bases had no gene match. CDR1 and CDR2 (germline): SGHRS, YFSETQ. CDR3 residues: CASSAQGAGYEQYF. In DNA, the CDR3 is TGCGCCAGCAGCGCGCAGGGGGCAGGCTACGAGCAGTACTTC.

The chain uses TRBV29-1 and TRBJ2-3; 8 nucleotides line up with TRBD1. Germline V gene lookup returns CDR1 SQVTM and CDR2 ANQGSEA. This CDR3 comprises 12 residues. The V and J ends lost 5 bases and 5 bases, in that order; junction bases with no gene match: 3. CDR3 sequence reads: CSVRTGGDTQYF. In DNA form, the CDR3 reads TGCAGCGTTCGAACAGGGGGAGATACGCAGTATTTT.

CDR3 in DNA: TGTGCCATCAGGGCCGCTGACAGGGAAGGCTACACCTTC. It translates to CAIRAADREGYTF. The chain joins TRBV10-3 to TRBJ1-2; 7 bases match TRBD1. Losses at the gene ends were 6 bases for V and 8 bases for J; bases not matched to a gene: 9. The CDR3 sequence is 13 residues long. The germline gives CDR1 ENHRY, CDR2 SYGVKD.

This clone was seen just once. The rearrangement links TRBV4-1 to TRBJ2-7; TRBD2 aligns across 10 bases. In germline, CDR1 is MGHRA, CDR2 YSYEKL. The CDR3 runs to 17 residues. Trimming cost V 3 bases and J 2 bases; bases outside gene matches: 10. For the CDR3, the DNA is TGCGCCAGCAGCCACGTAGCGGGGGGATATGTTCCCTACGAGCAGTACTTC. It translates to CASSHVAGGYVPYEQYF.

V is TRBV30 and J is TRBJ1-3; TRBD1 is a possible D gene (6 bases). CDR1 is GTSNPN and CDR2 is SVGIG in the germline V gene (reference sequence). V shed 7 bases and J shed 1 base, with 14 bases lying between them. The CDR3 has 14 residues. The CDR3 region is CALGGLGSGNTIYF. DNA of the CDR3: TGTGCCTTGGGGGGGCTAGGGTCTGGAAACACCATATATTTT.

The V gene is TRBV5-5, the J gene TRBJ1-3; D ambiguous. V was shortened by 0 bases and J by 3 bases, with 13 bases between the two germline ends. CDR3 length: 16 amino acids. CDR1 and CDR2 from the germline V gene are SGHKS and YYEKEE (reference sequence). CDR3 nucleotides: TGTGCCAGCAGCTTGGGTTCCAGCGCCGGTGGAAACACCATATATTTT. Its translation is CASSLGSSAGGNTIYF.

Written as DNA, the CDR3 is TGCGCCAGCGGATCGGGGGGCGCGAACACCGGGGAGCTGTTTTTT. Translated: CASGSGGANTGELFF. The chain joins TRBV5-1 to TRBJ2-2; D is possibly TRBD2 (7 bases). Deletions cut 7 bases from V and 0 bases from J, with 13 bases between. Germline values: CDR1 SGHRS, CDR2 YFSETQ. The length of the CDR3 is 15 residues. Variable domain in full (rest from reference TRBV5-1 and TRBJ2-2): KAGVTQTPRYLIKTRGQQVTLSCSPISGHRSVSWYQQTPGQGLQFLFEYFSETQRNKGNFPGRFSGRQFSNSRSEMNVSTLELGDSALYLCASGSGGANTGELFFGEGSRLTVL.

The chain is built from TRBV20-1 and TRBJ1-5; a possible D gene is TRBD1 (6 bases). V lost 3 bases, J lost 6 bases, and 12 bases lay in between. Germline V gives CDR1 DFQATT, CDR2 SNEGSKA (reference sequence). This CDR3 is built from 13 residues. The CDR3 bases are TGCAGTGCTAGTGCCACAGGGACTCAGCCCCAGCATTTT. Protein: CSASATGTQPQHF.

This chain connects TRBV5-1 to TRBJ2-7; 12 positions agree with TRBD1. Losses at the gene ends were 5 bases for V and 3 bases for J; bases not matched to a gene: 6. Germline lookup yields CDR1 SGHRS and CDR2 YFSETQ. This CDR3 contains 15 residues. The CDR3 reads CASSSGTGGLYEQYF. The CDR3 DNA reads as TGCGCCAGCAGTTCCGGGACAGGGGGCCTCTACGAGCAGTACTTC.

This chain's CDR3 is CSIRGGGYYEQYF. CDR3 coding DNA: TGCAGCATCCGGGGGGGCGGCTACTACGAGCAGTACTTC. The chain is built from TRBV29-1 and TRBJ2-7; 8 bases fit TRBD2. This CDR3 has 13 amino acids. In germline, CDR1 is SQVTM, CDR2 ANQGSEA. The ends lost 8 bases at V and 3 bases at J; junction bases unmatched: 9.

The chain uses TRBV2 and TRBJ1-3, with D perhaps matching TRBD1 (5 bases). The CDR3 is 14 amino acids. CDR1 is SNHLY, CDR2 FYNNEI, per germline. With 2 bases removed from V and 11 bases from J, the gap between germline ends came to 16 bases. CDR3 residues: CASSERQLHNAIYF. The CDR3 DNA reads TGTGCCAGCAGTGAAAGACAGCTTCACAACGCCATATATTTT. The whole variable domain, filled in from reference TRBV2 and TRBJ1-3, reads EPEVTQTPSHQVTQMGQEVILRCVPISNHLYFYWYRQILGQKVEFLVSFYNNEISEKSEIFDDQFSVERPDGSNFTLKIRSTKLEDSAMYFCASSERQLHNAIYFGEGSWLTVV.

The gene calls are TRBV5-4 and TRBJ1-2; perhaps TRBD1 as D (5 bases). The germline V and J ends were trimmed by 5 bases and 6 bases, with 17 bases remaining between them. Germline-derived CDR1 and CDR2 are SGHNT and YYREEE (reference sequence). The CDR3 is 14 amino acids. DNA of the CDR3: TGTGCCAGCAGACGTGGGGGTCAGAGCCATGGCTACACCTTC. Residues: CASRRGGQSHGYTF.

This chain joins TRBV9 and TRBJ1-1; unclear D gene. Germline loops: CDR1 SGDLS, CDR2 YYNGEE. This CDR3 is built from 13 residues. V gave up 0 bases and J gave up 2 bases, with 5 bases separating them. CDR3 sequence: CASSVVSNTEAFF. For the CDR3, the DNA is TGTGCCAGCAGCGTAGTGTCTAACACTGAAGCTTTCTTT.

This clone came up a few times. V is TRBV6-5 and J is TRBJ2-7; D may be TRBD2 (7 bases). The CDR3 sequence is 13 residues long. Germline V gives CDR1 MNHEY, CDR2 SVGAGI. The ends were cut back, 11 bases at V and 3 bases at J, with 17 bases in the middle. The CDR3 coding sequence is TGTGCCTTTGAGGGGGAGCGGGACTACGAGCAGTACTTC. This encodes CAFEGERDYEQYF.

This clone was detected only once. This chain links TRBV7-9 with TRBJ2-7, with D perhaps being TRBD1 or TRBD2 (6 bases each). Deletions cut 1 base from V and 2 bases from J, with 9 bases between. This CDR3 is built from 14 residues. The germline gives CDR1 SEHNR, CDR2 FQNEAQ (reference sequence). The CDR3 is CASSLGGATYEQYF. CDR3 coding DNA: TGTGCCAGCAGCTTAGGGGGGGCGACCTACGAGCAGTACTTC.

This rearrangement joins TRBV2 to TRBJ1-6; D gene ambiguous. V was shortened by 2 bases and J by 1 base, with 6 bases between the two germline ends. This CDR3 comprises 15 residues. Germline CDR1 reads SNHLY; CDR2 reads FYNNEI. DNA of the CDR3: TGTGCCAGCAGTGAAAAGGGATCCTATAATTCACCCCTCCACTTT. Translation: CASSEKGSYNSPLHF.

The chain joins TRBV27 to TRBJ1-2, with D possibly matching TRBD1 (5 bases). The CDR3 covers 14 residues. CDR1 is MNHEY and CDR2 is SMNVEV in the germline V gene (reference sequence). The V gene lost 2 bases and the J gene lost 7 bases, with 14 bases spanning the gap. The CDR3 DNA reads as TGTGCCAGCAGTTTAACAGGTGGGGCTAGTGGCTACACCTTC. Amino acids: CASSLTGGASGYTF.

This chain links TRBV9 with TRBJ1-1; tentatively, D is TRBD1 (6 bases). Germline V gene data show CDR1 as SGDLS and CDR2 as YYNGEE. V was clipped by 4 bases and J by 0 bases, with 10 bases between them. The CDR3 is 14 residues long. CDR3 region: CASSQTGMNTEAFF. CDR3 in DNA: TGTGCCAGCAGCCAAACAGGGATGAACACTGAAGCTTTCTTT.

Turning to this clone: One end of the junction fails to match germline, which may point to a read error. V and J are TRBV7-7 and TRBJ2-5; possible D gene TRBD2, 7 bases. Germline CDR1 reads SSHAT; CDR2 reads FNYEAQ (reference sequence). The CDR3 is made up of 15 amino acids. The CDR3 region is CASSRRWGGQETQYF. CDR3 coding DNA: TGTGCTAGCAGCCGCCGGTGGGGGGGCCAGGAGACCCAGTACTTC.

The J gene is TRBJ2-3, the V gene TRBV28; D is undetermined. The ends were cut back, 5 bases at V and 2 bases at J, with 5 bases in the middle. The germline CDR1 and CDR2 sequences are MDHEN and SYDVKM. CDR3 size: 12 residues. CDR3 amino acids: CASSPPTDTQYF. DNA for the CDR3: TGTGCCAGCAGTCCCCCCACAGATACGCAGTATTTT.

As DNA, the CDR3 is TGTGCCAGCTCACCATTCCCAGGGACAGGACAGCCCCAGCATTTT. Translation gives CASSPFPGTGQPQHF. The V call is TRBV18, the J call TRBJ1-5, with TRBD1 matching over 8 bases. V lost 2 bases, J lost 7 bases, and 7 bases stayed unmatched. CDR1 and CDR2 (germline): KGHSH, LQKENI. CDR3 length equals 15 residues.

Only one count was recorded for this clone. The CDR3 nucleotides are TGTGCCAGCAGGGTAGACTGGTCTGGCACAGATACGCAGTATTTT. Encoded protein: CASRVDWSGTDTQYF. The chain combines TRBV25-1 with TRBJ2-3; D is unresolved. This CDR3 is 15 amino acids long. CDR1 is MGHDK, CDR2 SYGVNS, per germline. Deletions cut 6 bases from V and 1 base from J, with 14 bases between.